The 12 T cell receptor beta chains presented below share a single source sample, sequenced in a study of spatial heterogeneity in lung cancer. TCRdb called the 5' RACE reads again in MiXCR, with one record for every CDR3 protein. The sample has some 4,200 distinct CDR3 sequences; around 39% are singletons. The time point: sample taken at primary tumor resection. Study findings and constraints: Counts that tracked tumor mutation counts were those of expanded intratumoral alpha and beta TCRs.

No antigen has been identified for these receptors. This specimen was lung tumor tissue, taken at surgery. These receptors were taken from a male donor with early-stage non-small cell lung cancer.

This clonotype appeared many times. This chain joins TRBV2 and TRBJ1-2; D uncertain. The germline V gene encodes CDR1 SNHLY and CDR2 FYNNEI. V dropped 6 bases and J dropped 7 bases, with 9 bases sitting between them. The CDR3 contains 11 residues. CDR3 in amino acids: CASSSGVGYTF. The CDR3, as DNA: TGTGCCAGCAGCTCTGGGGTTGGCTACACCTTC.

This clonotype occurred a few times. V is TRBV3-1 and J is TRBJ2-7; perhaps TRBD2 as D (6 bases). The CDR3 runs to 15 residues. CDR1 and CDR2 from the germline V gene are LGHDT and YNNKEL (reference sequence). V was cut by 0 bases and J by 0 bases, with 9 bases left in between. For the CDR3, the DNA is TGTGCCAGCAGCCAAGATTGGGGGGACTCCTACGAGCAGTACTTC. The encoded protein is CASSQDWGDSYEQYF.

The chain combines TRBV7-4 with TRBJ2-2; no reliable D call. Between the trimmed V and J ends, which lost 6 bases and 3 bases, there was a span of 5 bases. The germline V gene has CDR1 SGHVT and CDR2 SQSDAQ. The CDR3 runs to 12 residues. CDR3 nucleotides: TGTGCCAGCAGGAAATACACCGGGGAGCTGTTTTTT. Amino acid sequence: CASRKYTGELFF.

This clonotype was recorded at least ten times. The chain employs TRBV11-3 and TRBJ2-6, with a tentative D call TRBD1 (6 bases). The CDR3 length is 17 residues. V dropped 1 base and J dropped 0 bases, with 10 bases sitting between them. Germline V lookup: CDR1 SGHNT, CDR2 YENEEA. The CDR3 reads CASSLVQGLSGANVLTF. The CDR3 bases are TGTGCCAGCAGCTTAGTACAGGGCCTCTCTGGGGCCAACGTCCTGACTTTC.

CDR3: CASSFDRFYGYTF. The CDR3 DNA follows: TGTGCCAGCAGTTTCGACAGATTCTATGGCTACACCTTC. V and J are TRBV12-3 or TRBV12-4 and TRBJ1-2; weak D call: TRBD1 (5 bases). V lost 3 bases and J lost 4, with 9 bases in between. The CDR3 runs to 13 residues.

This clonotype was seen only a few times. This chain links TRBV2 with TRBJ2-3, with TRBD2 matching over 9 bases. Germline CDR1 and CDR2: SNHLY and FYNNEI. The trim removed 1 base at V and 3 bases at J, leaving 2 bases unmatched. This CDR3 is built from 15 residues. As DNA, the CDR3 is TGTGCCAGCAGTGAAGGACTAGCGGCGACAGATACGCAGTATTTT. Amino acid sequence: CASSEGLAATDTQYF.

Relative to its sample, this clonotype is medium-sized (0.01 to 0.1%). The rearrangement uses TRBV7-6 and TRBJ2-7; D gene unclear. The germline V gene has CDR1 SGHVS and CDR2 FNYEAQ. This CDR3 region has 15 residues. Trimming left V 1 base short and J 0 bases short, with 10 bases between. CDR3 sequence: CASSLGPVTSYEQYF. The CDR3 bases are TGTGCCAGCAGCTTAGGTCCGGTTACCTCCTACGAGCAGTACTTC. Filled out from reference TRBV7-6 and TRBJ2-7, the complete variable domain reads GAGVSQSPRYKVTKRGQDVALRCDPISGHVSLYWYRQALGQGPEFLTYFNYEAQQDKSGLPNDRFSAERPEGSISTLTIQRTEQRDSAMYRCASSLGPVTSYEQYFGPGTRLTVT.

This sequence joins TRBV7-9 and TRBJ2-3; TRBD2 matches 7 bases. V shed 3 bases, J shed 0 bases, and the junction held 6 bases outside the gene matches. Germline V gives CDR1 SEHNR, CDR2 FQNEAQ (reference sequence). This CDR3 comprises 16 residues. CDR3: CASSLLGRGSTDTQYF. In DNA form, the CDR3 reads TGTGCCAGCAGCTTGTTGGGGCGGGGGAGCACAGATACGCAGTATTTT.

This clonotype counts as medium-sized. This chain uses TRBV28 with TRBJ2-1; D may be TRBD2 (6 bases). The ends were cut back, 6 bases at V and 2 bases at J, with 17 bases in the middle. Germline V gene sequence: CDR1 MDHEN, CDR2 SYDVKM. This CDR3 spans 16 amino acids. CDR3 bases: TGTGCCAGCAGAGCCTCAAAGCGGACTACCTACAATGAGCAGTTCTTC. Its translation: CASRASKRTTYNEQFF.

This chain uses TRBV7-9 with TRBJ2-7, with unresolved D. Trimming shortened V by 5 bases and J by 2 bases, and 19 bases separated the two germline ends. The germline V gene has CDR1 SEHNR and CDR2 FQNEAQ (reference sequence). The CDR3 contains 16 residues. CDR3 residues: CASSPPLRAAPYEQYF. In DNA form, the CDR3 reads TGTGCCAGCAGCCCCCCCCTACGGGCAGCCCCCTACGAGCAGTACTTC. The full variable domain, with the rest looked up from reference TRBV7-9 and TRBJ2-7, is DTGVSQNPRHKITKRGQNVTFRCDPISEHNRLYWYRQTLGQGPEFLTYFQNEAQLEKSRLLSDRFSAERPKGSFSTLEIQRTEQGDSAMYLCASSPPLRAAPYEQYFGPGTRLTVT.

There are a few counts of this clonotype. This rearrangement joins TRBV20-1 to TRBJ2-3; 14 bases are shared with TRBD2. This CDR3 is built from 15 residues. Per the germline V gene, CDR1 is DFQATT and CDR2 is SNEGSKA (reference sequence). J gave up 1 base and V 5 bases, and 2 bases lay outside the gene matches. The CDR3 spells CSAPGLAGGTDTQYF. CDR3 nucleotides: TGCAGTGCTCCGGGACTAGCGGGGGGCACAGATACGCAGTATTTT.

This clonotype rates as medium-sized. The chain joins TRBV3-1 to TRBJ2-2, with a possible D match to TRBD2 (5 bases). The CDR3 contains 15 residues. Germline-derived CDR1 and CDR2 are LGHDT and YNNKEL (reference sequence). V lost 2 bases to trimming and J lost 4 bases, with 11 bases between them. The CDR3 here is CASSQRPSITGELFF. The CDR3 nucleotides are TGTGCCAGCAGCCAAAGGCCTAGCATCACCGGGGAGCTGTTTTTT. Full variable domain (missing parts from reference TRBV3-1 and TRBJ2-2): DTAVSQTPKYLVTQMGNDKSIKCEQNLGHDTMYWYKQDSKKFLKIMFSYNNKELIINETVPNRFSPKSPDKAHLNLHINSLELGDSAVYFCASSQRPSITGELFFGEGSRLTVL.